What follows is one T cell receptor (beta chain) and its context. Method: immunoSEQ multiplex PCR; TCRdb's copy keeps in-frame clones and lacks some. There are 50,000 to 65,000 clones in the sample; less than 90% occur only once, and about 0.4% lies in the top ten. This record comes from a study of T cell changes during pregnancy in multiple sclerosis. V lost 4 bases and J lost 6; bases outside the gene matches: 6. The CDR3 runs to 14 residues. CDR1 is SEHNR, CDR2 FQNEAQ, per germline (reference sequence). The sample here was CD4+ T cells from peripheral blood mononuclear cells, taken in the third trimester of pregnancy. This rearrangement joins TRBV7-9 to TRBJ2-1; 7 bases map to TRBD1. The TCR was taken from a female donor with multiple sclerosis, enrolled in a pregnancy study. DNA of the CDR3: TGTGCCAGCAGCTCCTCCGGGACAGTCAATGAGCAGTTCTTC. Its translation is CASSSSGTVNEQFF.